The TCR beta chain under discussion was sequenced for a study of shared clonotypes between healthy human individuals. Study outcomes and limitations: Sharing across four donors was highest in naive CD4 (around 5%) and lowest in memory CD8 (approximately 0.4%).

Assay: immunoSEQ multiplex PCR; the TCRdb copy retains only in-frame clones and omits some. The sample records approximately 1,500,000 clones, about 96% being singletons. With regard to this clone: The antigen remains unidentified.

V lost 1 base, J lost 1 base, and 9 bases lay in between. The CDR3 loop spans 14 amino acids. Germline-derived CDR1 and CDR2 are GTSNPN and SVGIG (reference sequence). The sequence was obtained from a man aged 25-40 years in good health. J is TRBJ2-3 and V is TRBV30; D is unclear. The sample taken for sequencing was naive CD4+ T cells sorted from blood. Subset noted: CD45RA+ positively selected. The CDR3 sequence is CAWSARRGTDTQYF. The CDR3 DNA reads as TGTGCCTGGAGTGCACGACGCGGCACAGATACGCAGTATTTT.